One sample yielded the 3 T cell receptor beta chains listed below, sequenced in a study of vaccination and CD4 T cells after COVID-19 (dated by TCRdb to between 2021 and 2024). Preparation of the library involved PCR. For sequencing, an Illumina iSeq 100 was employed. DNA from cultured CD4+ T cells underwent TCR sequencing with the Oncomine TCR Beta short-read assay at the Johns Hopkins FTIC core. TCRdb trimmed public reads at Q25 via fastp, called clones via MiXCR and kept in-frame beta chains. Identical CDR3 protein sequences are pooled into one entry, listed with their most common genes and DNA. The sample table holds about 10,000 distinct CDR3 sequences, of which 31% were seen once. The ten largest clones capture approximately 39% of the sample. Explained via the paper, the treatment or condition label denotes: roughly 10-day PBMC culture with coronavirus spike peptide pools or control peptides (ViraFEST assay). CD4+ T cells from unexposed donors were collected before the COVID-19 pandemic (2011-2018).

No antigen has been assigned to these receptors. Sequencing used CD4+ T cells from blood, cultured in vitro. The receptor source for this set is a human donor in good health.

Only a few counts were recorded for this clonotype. The chain's CDR3 is CATSETTGANTGELFF. In nucleotides, the CDR3 is TGTGCCACCAGTGAAACCACAGGGGCGAACACCGGGGAGCTGTTTTTT. This chain uses TRBV24-1 with TRBJ2-2; 7 bases line up with TRBD1. Germline V gene lookup returns CDR1 KGHDR and CDR2 SFDVKD. V dropped 4 bases and J dropped 0; count of bases not matched to a gene: 4. CDR3 length: 16 amino acids.

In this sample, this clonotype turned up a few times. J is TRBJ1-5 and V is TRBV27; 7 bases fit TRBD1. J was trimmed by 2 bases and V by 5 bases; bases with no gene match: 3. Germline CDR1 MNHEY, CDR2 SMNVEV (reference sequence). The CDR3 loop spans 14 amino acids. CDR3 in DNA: TGTGCCAGCAGTCCTGGGACAGGCAATCAGCCCCAGCATTTT. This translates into CASSPGTGNQPQHF.

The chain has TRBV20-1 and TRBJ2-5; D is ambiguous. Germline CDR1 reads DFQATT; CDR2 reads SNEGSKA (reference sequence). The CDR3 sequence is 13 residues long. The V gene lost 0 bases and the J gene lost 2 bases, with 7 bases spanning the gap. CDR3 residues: CSAREWQQETQYF. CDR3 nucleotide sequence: TGCAGTGCTAGAGAGTGGCAACAAGAGACCCAGTACTTC.